Detailed here is one TCR beta chain. The antigen it binds to is not known. One base away there is no much larger clone; base qualities are not given. The immunoSEQ Assay, a bias-controlled multiplex PCR, was used to amplify TCRbeta CDR3 regions from genomic DNA. Per the authors' processing: The number of nucleated cells in each sample was estimated by amplification of reference gene primers within the assay. To quantify the absolute abundance of each unique TCRbeta CDR3 rearrangement, sequence reads were collapsed and filtered. Productive Simpson clonality was computed per sample as the square root of Simpson's diversity index over productive rearrangements. Drawn from immuneACCESS, this table holds only the in-frame rearrangements with V and J called that TCRdb kept. Clones are partly lost; checked studies trace under half to an unresolved V gene and leave the rest unexplained. V, J and clone size derive from that table, while D and trimming were established from the DNA sequence. Here the sample has roughly 290,000 clones; roughly 88% occur a single time. Approximately 4.2% of the sample is held by the ten biggest clonotypes.

CDR1 LGHDT and CDR2 YNNKEL are derived from the germline V gene (reference sequence). Including cysteine and phenylalanine, the CDR3 has 15 amino acids. The entry retains the CDR3 DNA only, 45 bases that are in frame from base 1. At the junction V is shortened by 4 bases and J by 3 bases, with 16 bases in between. This sample is drawn from a study of blood T cell repertoires in COVID-19 (dated by TCRdb to the early 2020s). For the study in its entirety: The collaborator samples originated in the United States, Italy and Spain and spanned the acute and convalescent phases of COVID-19. The material from the prospective study consisted of cDNA or gDNA derived from T cells, B-cell-depleted T cells, or PBMCs. The dataset comprised deeply sampled blood TCRbeta repertoires from subjects exposed to, actively infected with, or recovered from COVID-19. The repertoires were released in a freely available public database meant as a resource for research on the immune response to SARS-CoV-2. The samples were drawn from the first 160 participants of the ongoing ImmuneRACE study and from over 950 subjects provided by 6 global collaborators. Sample metadata almost always included a de-identified subject ID, COVID-19 status, age in years and sex. HLA class I and class II types, where available, came from metadata supplied by the sample provider rather than from assay-based typing.

Points the paper makes about the study in general: The amount of clinical and demographic metadata varied by source and participant and was provided uncurated.

In the prospective study, participants were about 18 to 100 years old, resided in approximately 25 geographic areas of the United States, and were enrolled through a virtual design. In the prospective study, participants were assigned to cohorts based on the clinical history participants reported in a screening survey and a study questionnaire. ImmuneRACE Cohort 3 recovered participants were defined by two consecutive negative NP/OP PCR tests, healthcare professional clearance, or symptom resolution. Mobile phlebotomists in the prospective study collected whole blood, serum and a nasopharyngeal or oropharyngeal swab from every participant. Over an approximately 2-month period, participants in the prospective study had the option of providing additional blood draws and questionnaires. Before DNA extraction, prospective study blood samples were shipped either frozen or at room temperature.

The V and J segments used are TRBV3-1 (or the pseudogene TRBV3-2) and TRBJ2-7, with an unclear D gene assignment. The origin of this receptor is a woman aged 25 to 39 who had recovered from COVID-19. The sample was PBMCs or T cells enriched from blood (not recorded which). The CDR3 protein sequence reads: CASSPLSTGYYEQYF. The nucleotides are TGTGCCAGCAGCCCTCTCTCTACCGGGTACTACGAGCAGTACTTC.